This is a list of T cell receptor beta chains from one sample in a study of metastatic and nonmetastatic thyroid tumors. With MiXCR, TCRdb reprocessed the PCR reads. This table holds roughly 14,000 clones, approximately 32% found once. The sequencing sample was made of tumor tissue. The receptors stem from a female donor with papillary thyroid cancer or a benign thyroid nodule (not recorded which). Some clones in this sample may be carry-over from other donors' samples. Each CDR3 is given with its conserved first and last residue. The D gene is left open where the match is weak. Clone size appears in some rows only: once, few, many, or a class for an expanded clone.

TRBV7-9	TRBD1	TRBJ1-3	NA	TGTGCCAGCAGCGCGGGACAGGGGGCTGGAAACACCATATATTTT	CASSAGQGAGNTIYF
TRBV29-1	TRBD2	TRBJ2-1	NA	TGCAGCGTTACTAGCGGGAGGTCCGGGGGTGAGCAGTTCTTC	CSVTSGRSGGEQFF
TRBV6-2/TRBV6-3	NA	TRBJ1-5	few	TGTGCCAGCAGTTACGGCCCCCGACAGCCCCAGCATTTT	CASSYGPRQPQHF
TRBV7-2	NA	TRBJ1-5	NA	TGTGCCAGCAGCCCCTCCCCGGGCAATCAGCCCCAGCATTTT	CASSPSPGNQPQHF
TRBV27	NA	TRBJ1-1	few	TGTGCCAGCGTCTTTCGTGTTAATACTGAAGCTTTCTTT	CASVFRVNTEAFF
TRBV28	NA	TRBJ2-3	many	TGTGCCAGCAGTTTAGGGATTGTAGGGTCCCCTACAGATACGCAGTATTTT	CASSLGIVGSPTDTQYF
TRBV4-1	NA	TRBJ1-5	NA	TGCGCCAGCAGCCAAGAATCATCCGGGGGGAGCAATCAGCCCCAGCATTTT	CASSQESSGGSNQPQHF
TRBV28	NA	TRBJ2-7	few	TGTGCCAGCAGTTTTAGACGAGGCAGCGTTGGTGAGCAGTACTTC	CASSFRRGSVGEQYF
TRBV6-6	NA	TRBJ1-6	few	TGTGCCAGCAGTTACTCTGTGCATTTTAATTCACCCCTCCACTTT	CASSYSVHFNSPLHF
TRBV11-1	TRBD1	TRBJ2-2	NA	TGTGCCAGCAACAAACCGGGTACAGGGGGAGTTAACACCGGGGAGCTGTTTTTT	CASNKPGTGGVNTGELFF
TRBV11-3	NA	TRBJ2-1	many	TGTGCCAGCAGCTTGAAGCGGGCCCTAGGCAATGAGCAGTTCTTC	CASSLKRALGNEQFF
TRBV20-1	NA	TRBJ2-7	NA	TGCAGTGCTAGAGGTCAGACAGCCGACTATTACGAGCAGTACTTC	CSARGQTADYYEQYF
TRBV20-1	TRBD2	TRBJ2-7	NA	TGCAGTGCTAAGGGACTAGCGGATTACGAGCAGTACTTC	CSAKGLADYEQYF
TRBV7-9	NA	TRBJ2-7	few	TGTGCCAGCAGTCCTGAGTACGAGCAGTACTTC	CASSPEYEQYF
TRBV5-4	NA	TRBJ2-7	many	TGTGCCAGCAAGGTTGGGGGCACCTACGAGCAGTACTTC	CASKVGGTYEQYF
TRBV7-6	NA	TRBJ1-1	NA	TGTGCCAGCTGCTCGACCGGGGTATACACTGCAGCTTTCTTT	CASCSTGVYTAAFF
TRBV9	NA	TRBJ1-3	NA	TGTGCCAGCAGCGTCTGGGGGGTGCTCTCTGGAAACACCATATATTTT	CASSVWGVLSGNTIYF
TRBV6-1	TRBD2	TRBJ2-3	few	TGTGCCAGCAGTGAACGGGCTAGCGGGAGCCCAGATACGCAGTATTTT	CASSERASGSPDTQYF
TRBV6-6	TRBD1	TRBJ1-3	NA	TGTGCCAGCAGTTATCCCGGGACAGGGGGCGTAAACACCATATATTTT	CASSYPGTGGVNTIYF
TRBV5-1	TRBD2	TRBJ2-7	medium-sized	TGCGCCAGCAGCATCGAAGGACTAGCGGGAGCTAGGGAGCAGTACTTC	CASSIEGLAGAREQYF
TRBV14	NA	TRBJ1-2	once	TGTGCCAGCAGCCAATACGCCTACGAGGCAACTAACTATGGCTACACCTTC	CASSQYAYEATNYGYTF
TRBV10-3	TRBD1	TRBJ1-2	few	TGTGCCATCAGTGAGTCGACTCGGATGGACAGGAACTATGGCTACACCTTC	CAISESTRMDRNYGYTF
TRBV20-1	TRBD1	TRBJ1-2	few	TGCAGTGCTATACCGGGACAGGGCTATGGCTACACCTTC	CSAIPGQGYGYTF
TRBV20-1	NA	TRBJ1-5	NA	TGCAGTGCTAGTCAGGGGACGAGTCAGCCCCAGCATTTT	CSASQGTSQPQHF
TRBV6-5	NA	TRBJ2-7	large	TGTGCCAGCAGTTACTCGCGGAAGAATACCTACGAGCAGTACTTC	CASSYSRKNTYEQYF
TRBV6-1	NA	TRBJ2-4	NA	TGTGCCAGCAGCCCCGGGGGGCTAGCCAAAAACATTCAGTACTTC	CASSPGGLAKNIQYF
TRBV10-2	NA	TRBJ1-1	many	TGCGCCAGCGGTAGAGGACAGATGAACACTGAAGCTTTCTTT	CASGRGQMNTEAFF
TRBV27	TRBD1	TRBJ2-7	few	TGTGCCAGCAGTGCTGGGGCAGGGGGATCAGCGCGGACCTACGAGCAGTACTTC	CASSAGAGGSARTYEQYF
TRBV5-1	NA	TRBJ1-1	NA	TGCGCCAGCAGACGCAGCGTGAACACTGAAGCTTTCTTT	CASRRSVNTEAFF
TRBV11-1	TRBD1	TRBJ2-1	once	TGTGCCAGCAGCCTACAGGGACAGGGAATTAATGAGCAGTTCTTC	CASSLQGQGINEQFF
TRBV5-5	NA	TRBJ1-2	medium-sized	TGTGCCAGCAGCTTGCGGTTGAACGGAGGCTATGGCTACACCTTC	CASSLRLNGGYGYTF
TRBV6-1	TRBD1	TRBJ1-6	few	TGTGCCAGCAGGAAGTTCCCAGGGGACAGTGCATCACCCCTCCACTTT	CASRKFPGDSASPLHF
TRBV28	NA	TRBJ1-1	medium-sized	TGTGCCAGCAGTTTATTCCAGAGGAACACTGAAGCTTTCTTT	CASSLFQRNTEAFF
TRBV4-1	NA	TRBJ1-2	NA	TGCGCCAGCAGCCAAGAGGAATGGGGGAACTATGGCTACACCTTC	CASSQEEWGNYGYTF
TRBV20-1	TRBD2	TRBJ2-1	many	TGCAGTGCAAAGAGCGGGAGAGCCTACAATGAGCAGTTCTTC	CSAKSGRAYNEQFF